The entry below describes one TCR beta chain. Its target is not known. With cryopreserved PBMCs as the source, around 2 micrograms of genomic DNA went to TCR beta libraries. Assay used: immunoSEQ multiplex PCR; TCRdb lists only in-frame clones, some missing. The top ten hold 13% of the sample, which has roughly 200,000 clones, 55% to 85% seen once. This entry is derived from a study of cytotoxic CD8 clonotypes in ibrutinib-treated CLL. Study overall: Responses: some 24 partial, 2 complete; after median roughly 5.5 years, around 14 stayed remitted, approximately twelve progressed.

Findings and caveats of the study: Public clonotypes occurred uncommonly; on treatment, they contracted or remained stable. Clonality went up at ibrutinib response and then declined back toward baseline at progression.

Looked up from germline, CDR1 is SGHDT and CDR2 is YYEEEE. The CDR3 has 15 residues. Trimming left V 2 bases short and J 5 bases short, with 16 bases between. The source material was PBMCs, sampled after 24 months of ibrutinib treatment. V and J are TRBV5-6 and TRBJ2-5; D is tentatively TRBD1 or TRBD2 (5 bases each). This clonotype originated in a human donor with chronic lymphocytic leukemia. The CDR3 nucleotides are TGTGCCAGCAGCTTCTGGGACGGAGATAGGGAGACCCAGTACTTC. Its translation: CASSFWDGDRETQYF.